This T cell receptor beta chain comes out of a study of blood T cell repertoires in COVID-19. The repertoire was sequenced with immunoSEQ multiplex PCR; TCRdb's copy has only in-frame clones and lacks some. This table holds about 240,000 clones, around 83% found once. V lost 2 bases to trimming and J lost 4 bases, with 6 bases between them. CDR1 and CDR2 from the germline V gene are MNHEY and SVGAGI. The CDR3 sequence is 14 residues long. This TCR was recovered from a woman between 50 and 59 years old with COVID-19, enrolled during active disease. The chain couples TRBV6-5 to TRBJ1-6, with D unresolved. Input material: peripheral blood. The CDR3 DNA sequence: TGTGCCAGCAGTTACGCGGGGTATAATTCACCCCTCCACTTT. Protein: CASSYAGYNSPLHF.